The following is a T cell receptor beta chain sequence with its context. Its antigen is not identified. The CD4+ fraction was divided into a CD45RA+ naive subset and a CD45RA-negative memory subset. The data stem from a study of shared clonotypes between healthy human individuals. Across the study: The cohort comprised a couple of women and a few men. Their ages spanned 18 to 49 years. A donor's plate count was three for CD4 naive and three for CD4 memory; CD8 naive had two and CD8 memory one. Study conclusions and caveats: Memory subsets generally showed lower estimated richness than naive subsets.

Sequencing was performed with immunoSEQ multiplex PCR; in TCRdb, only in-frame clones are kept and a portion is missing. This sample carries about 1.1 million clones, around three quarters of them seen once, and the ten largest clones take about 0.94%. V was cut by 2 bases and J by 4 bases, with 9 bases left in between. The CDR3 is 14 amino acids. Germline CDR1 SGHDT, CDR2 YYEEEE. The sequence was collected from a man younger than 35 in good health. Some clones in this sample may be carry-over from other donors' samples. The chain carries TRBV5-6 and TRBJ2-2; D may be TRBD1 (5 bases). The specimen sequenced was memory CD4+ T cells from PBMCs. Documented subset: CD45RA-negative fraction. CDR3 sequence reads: CASSLRQITGELFF. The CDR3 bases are TGTGCCAGCAGCTTACGACAGATCACCGGGGAGCTGTTTTTT.